This is a list of T cell receptor beta chains from one sample in a study of blood T cell repertoires in COVID-19. TCRdb's copy holds only in-frame clones and misses some; the assay was immunoSEQ multiplex PCR. The table records under 25,000 clones, 75% to 90% of them present only once. Sequenced input: peripheral blood. The receptor set was obtained from a man at least 80 years old with active or convalescent COVID-19. CDR3s include the opening cysteine and the closing phenylalanine or tryptophan. Each record gives: D gene, J gene, V gene, clone size, CDR3 protein, CDR3 DNA. The D gene is left open where the match is weak. Not every row has a clone size; where given, it reads once, few, many or a size class.

d_call: TRBD1
j_call: TRBJ1-2
v_call: TRBV7-2
clone_size: .
cdr3_aa: CASSSRDSMGYTF
cdr3_nt: TGTGCCAGCAGCTCGCGGGACAGTATGGGCTACACCTTC

d_call: TRBD1
j_call: TRBJ2-2
v_call: TRBV28
clone_size: .
cdr3_aa: CASRQGATGELFF
cdr3_nt: TGTGCCAGTCGACAGGGGGCCACCGGGGAGCTGTTTTTT

d_call: TRBD1
j_call: TRBJ2-1
v_call: TRBV5-1
clone_size: .
cdr3_aa: CASSSRQGGEQFF
cdr3_nt: TGCGCCAGCAGCTCAAGACAGGGGGGTGAGCAGTTCTTC

d_call: .
j_call: TRBJ2-2
v_call: TRBV11-2
clone_size: once
cdr3_aa: CASSFATGAAGELFF
cdr3_nt: TGTGCCAGCAGCTTTGCGACAGGTGCCGCCGGGGAGCTGTTTTTT

d_call: TRBD2
j_call: TRBJ2-1
v_call: TRBV19
clone_size: .
cdr3_aa: CASSKAGGRAYNEQFF
cdr3_nt: TGTGCCAGTAGTAAAGCGGGCGGGAGGGCCTACAATGAGCAGTTCTTC

d_call: .
j_call: TRBJ1-2
v_call: TRBV7-9
clone_size: few
cdr3_aa: CASSLGDGGYGYTF
cdr3_nt: TGTGCCAGCAGCTTAGGGGACGGAGGGTATGGCTACACCTTC

d_call: .
j_call: TRBJ1-2
v_call: TRBV27
clone_size: .
cdr3_aa: CASRSSGGGDYYTF
cdr3_nt: TGTGCCAGCAGATCCTCGGGAGGGGGGGATTACTACACCTTC

d_call: .
j_call: TRBJ1-5
v_call: TRBV7-9
clone_size: .
cdr3_aa: CASSLYPGSNQPQHF
cdr3_nt: TGTGCCAGCAGCTTATATCCCGGGAGCAATCAGCCCCAGCATTTT

d_call: .
j_call: TRBJ1-1
v_call: TRBV3-1/TRBV3-2
clone_size: .
cdr3_aa: CASRHDRSLNTEAFF
cdr3_nt: TGTGCCAGCAGACATGACAGGTCGTTGAACACTGAAGCTTTCTTT

d_call: .
j_call: TRBJ2-2
v_call: TRBV6-2/TRBV6-3
clone_size: few
cdr3_aa: CASSALRFGNTGELFF
cdr3_nt: TGTGCCAGCAGTGCCCTGAGATTCGGGAACACCGGGGAGCTGTTTTTT

d_call: .
j_call: TRBJ1-1
v_call: TRBV4-2
clone_size: few
cdr3_aa: CASSQERGFTEAFF
cdr3_nt: TGTGCCAGCAGCCAAGAACGAGGTTTCACTGAAGCTTTCTTT

d_call: .
j_call: TRBJ2-7
v_call: TRBV15
clone_size: .
cdr3_aa: CATQGMMIQGSEQYF
cdr3_nt: TGTGCCACCCAAGGTATGATGATACAGGGTTCCGAGCAGTACTTC

d_call: .
j_call: TRBJ1-6
v_call: TRBV24-1
clone_size: .
cdr3_aa: CATSDSSETAYNSPLHF
cdr3_nt: TGTGCCACCAGTGATTCCTCAGAAACCGCCTATAATTCACCCCTCCACTTT

d_call: TRBD2
j_call: TRBJ2-2
v_call: TRBV7-2
clone_size: .
cdr3_aa: CASSLVGTSGFSAGELFF
cdr3_nt: TGTGCCAGCAGCTTAGTAGGGACTAGCGGTTTCTCTGCCGGGGAGCTGTTTTTT

d_call: TRBD2
j_call: TRBJ2-3
v_call: TRBV7-2
clone_size: .
cdr3_aa: CASSSVAGRAVDTQYF
cdr3_nt: TGTGCCAGCAGCTCCGTAGCCGGGAGGGCCGTAGATACGCAGTATTTT

d_call: TRBD1
j_call: TRBJ2-3
v_call: TRBV11-2
clone_size: .
cdr3_aa: CASSLPRDSRTDTQYF
cdr3_nt: TGTGCCAGCAGCTTACCCCGGGACAGCCGCACAGATACGCAGTATTTT

d_call: .
j_call: TRBJ1-4
v_call: TRBV20-1
clone_size: .
cdr3_aa: CSARESEKLFF
cdr3_nt: TGCAGTGCTAGAGAATCGGAAAAACTGTTTTTT

d_call: .
j_call: TRBJ2-2
v_call: TRBV7-6
clone_size: .
cdr3_aa: CASSYTRTGELFF
cdr3_nt: TGTGCCAGCAGCTATACGAGAACCGGGGAGCTGTTTTTT

d_call: .
j_call: TRBJ1-5
v_call: TRBV19
clone_size: .
cdr3_aa: CASSITGHSNQPQHF
cdr3_nt: TGTGCCAGTAGTATAACAGGGCATAGCAATCAGCCCCAGCATTTT

d_call: TRBD1
j_call: TRBJ2-7
v_call: TRBV6-1
clone_size: .
cdr3_aa: CASSELWYRGYYEQYF
cdr3_nt: TGTGCCAGCAGTGAACTATGGTACAGGGGTTACTACGAGCAGTACTTC

d_call: TRBD1
j_call: TRBJ1-2
v_call: TRBV5-1
clone_size: .
cdr3_aa: CASSFGQAEETGYTF
cdr3_nt: TGCGCCAGCAGCTTTGGACAGGCGGAGGAAACGGGCTACACCTTC

d_call: .
j_call: TRBJ1-3
v_call: TRBV18
clone_size: .
cdr3_aa: CASSPPGRGYSGNTIYF
cdr3_nt: TGTGCCAGCTCACCCCCAGGGAGGGGGTACTCTGGAAACACCATATATTTT

d_call: TRBD1
j_call: TRBJ1-4
v_call: TRBV5-1
clone_size: .
cdr3_aa: CASSGGRGQEKLFF
cdr3_nt: TGCGCCAGCAGCGGGGGCAGGGGGCAGGAAAAACTGTTTTTT

d_call: .
j_call: TRBJ2-7
v_call: TRBV4-3
clone_size: .
cdr3_aa: CASSQDREGKQYF
cdr3_nt: TGCGCCAGCAGCCAGGACAGGGAGGGGAAGCAGTACTTC

d_call: TRBD1
j_call: TRBJ1-1
v_call: TRBV5-1
clone_size: .
cdr3_aa: CASSPTGGASTEAFF
cdr3_nt: TGCGCCAGCAGCCCGACAGGGGGCGCGAGTACTGAAGCTTTCTTT

d_call: .
j_call: TRBJ1-1
v_call: TRBV5-6
clone_size: .
cdr3_aa: CASSVDTAQTGFF
cdr3_nt: TGTGCCAGCAGCGTAGATACTGCTCAAACGGGGTTCTTT

d_call: TRBD1
j_call: TRBJ2-1
v_call: TRBV7-2
clone_size: .
cdr3_aa: CASSFRQGASANEQFF
cdr3_nt: TGTGCCAGCAGCTTCAGACAGGGGGCAAGTGCAAATGAGCAGTTCTTC

d_call: .
j_call: TRBJ2-2
v_call: TRBV7-2
clone_size: .
cdr3_aa: CASSAPVLFGELFF
cdr3_nt: TGTGCCAGCAGCGCCCCGGTCCTTTTCGGGGAGCTGTTTTTT

d_call: .
j_call: TRBJ2-1
v_call: TRBV5-8
clone_size: .
cdr3_aa: CASSLGGFAYNEQFF
cdr3_nt: TGTGCCAGCAGCCTGGGCGGTTTCGCCTACAATGAGCAGTTCTTC

d_call: TRBD1
j_call: TRBJ1-3
v_call: TRBV7-2
clone_size: .
cdr3_aa: CASSPDRGHGNTIYF
cdr3_nt: TGTGCCAGCAGTCCGGACAGGGGCCATGGAAACACCATATATTTT

d_call: TRBD2
j_call: TRBJ2-7
v_call: TRBV10-1
clone_size: few
cdr3_aa: CASSLAGETYEQYF
cdr3_nt: TGCGCCAGCAGTTTAGCGGGAGAGACCTACGAGCAGTACTTC

d_call: .
j_call: TRBJ1-1
v_call: TRBV3-1/TRBV3-2
clone_size: .
cdr3_aa: CASTARARGNTEAFF
cdr3_nt: TGTGCCAGCACCGCGAGGGCCCGGGGGAACACTGAAGCTTTCTTT

d_call: .
j_call: TRBJ1-4
v_call: TRBV6-2/TRBV6-3
clone_size: .
cdr3_aa: CASSGQGPLSEKLFF
cdr3_nt: TGTGCCAGCAGTGGGCAGGGGCCCCTCAGCGAAAAACTGTTTTTT

d_call: TRBD1
j_call: TRBJ2-7
v_call: TRBV28
clone_size: .
cdr3_aa: CASRGQGYEQYF
cdr3_nt: TGTGCCAGCAGGGGACAGGGCTACGAGCAGTACTTC

d_call: TRBD2
j_call: TRBJ2-2
v_call: TRBV2
clone_size: .
cdr3_aa: CASRSWTSSGELFF
cdr3_nt: TGTGCCAGCAGGTCCTGGACTAGCTCGGGGGAGCTGTTTTTT

d_call: TRBD2
j_call: TRBJ2-3
v_call: TRBV4-3
clone_size: .
cdr3_aa: CASSPQTSGPDTQYF
cdr3_nt: TGCGCCAGCAGCCCCCAGACTAGCGGCCCAGATACGCAGTATTTT

d_call: .
j_call: TRBJ2-5
v_call: TRBV18
clone_size: .
cdr3_aa: CASSPPGPQETQYF
cdr3_nt: TGTGCCAGCTCACCCCCGGGTCCTCAAGAGACCCAGTACTTC

d_call: .
j_call: TRBJ1-2
v_call: TRBV12-3/TRBV12-4
clone_size: .
cdr3_aa: CASRQIADYGYTF
cdr3_nt: TGTGCCAGCAGACAAATTGCAGACTATGGCTACACCTTC